This T cell receptor beta chain was identified during a study of T cell responses to AZD1222 COVID-19 vaccine (dated by TCRdb to the early 2020s). About the full investigation: A total of 233 trial participants underwent TCR sequencing, of whom 207 received two doses of AZD1222 and some 26 received two doses of the MenACWY control vaccine. Enrollment into the trials was organized by age into subgroups of 18-55, 56-69 and 70-plus years, and those subgroups contained around 150, 28 and 57 TCR-sequenced participants, respectively. Overall study results and their limits: A significant rise in spike-specific TCR breadth and depth was observed after two AZD1222 doses relative to day 0 and relative to MenACWY recipients. Only six or seven AZD1222 recipients were SARS-CoV-2 seropositive at baseline, limiting conclusions about previously exposed vaccinees. In the small 56-69-year group, the increase in depth fell short of significance, most likely because of low power. Participants were mostly white British, with more females than males. The authors suggested clonal diversity may have been underestimated. The vaccine-associated CD4 TCRs covered the entire spike protein, and the dominant responses fell in regions 160-218 and 743-854. Reportedly, close to half of the unique spike-specific TCRs recognized epitopes lying outside the regions that are mutated in the B.1.351 and B.1.1.7 variants. Because no samples from the day 14 peak response were available, repertoires could be characterized only after the peak T cell response.

This clone is a singleton in its sample. No antigen is known for it. The input lacks base qualities; no much larger clone sits a single base away. The CDR3 regions of human TCRbeta chains were analyzed by immunosequencing. In the authors' own workflow: TCRs in the repertoires were compared against a reference library of SARS-CoV-2-specific TCRs that had been generated with the MIRA antigen-specificity platform. Breadth was defined as the fraction of unique TCRs that were SARS-CoV-2-associated, and depth was defined as the fraction of total T cells that were SARS-CoV-2-associated. Using the MIRA data, each spike-specific TCR was mapped to the spike region that the TCR reacts to and placed in a CD4 or CD8 class. Log10-transformed breadth and depth values were compared by one-way ANOVA with Sidak's multiple comparisons tests. The source is immuneACCESS, and TCRdb retained only in-frame sequences with V and J called. Part of the clones is not carried over; for the studies checked, unresolved V genes explain less than half of this, and the remainder is unexplained. The DNA was the basis for D and trimming; V, J and clone size are from that table. This sample is represented by around 140,000 clones; 65% to 90% of them were singletons. The leading ten clones occupy 6.5% to 8.5% of the sample.

The germline V gene gives CDR1 as ENHRY and CDR2 as SYGVKD. The CDR3 goes from the cysteine to the phenylalanine over 14 residues. Only the CDR3 part of the read is kept: 42 bases, read in frame from the first base. V is reduced by 2 bases and J by 2 bases, leaving a spacing of 8 bases between them. Read against the paper, the sample's time point label means: about 28 days (+/-7) after the second vaccine dose. The treatment or condition label on this specimen signifies: meningococcal conjugate vaccine given as trial control. Vaccinee samples came from UK trials COV001 and COV002, including a single-blind randomized controlled phase 2/3 trial of AZD1222 (ChAdOx1 nCoV-19) in healthy adults. For TCRbeta chain sequencing, PBMC samples were collected from trial participants at day 0 and at day 28 after the second dose.

The sequencing here drew on peripheral blood, taken 28 days after the second dose of the MenACWY control vaccine. This TCR was sampled from an adult who received the MenACWY meningococcal vaccine as a control. The V and J genes are TRBV10-3 and TRBJ2-3, with the D gene call left open. The DNA sequence is TGTGCCATCAGTGAGAGAATCGCCACAGATACGCAGTATTTT. It specifies CAISERIATDTQYF.